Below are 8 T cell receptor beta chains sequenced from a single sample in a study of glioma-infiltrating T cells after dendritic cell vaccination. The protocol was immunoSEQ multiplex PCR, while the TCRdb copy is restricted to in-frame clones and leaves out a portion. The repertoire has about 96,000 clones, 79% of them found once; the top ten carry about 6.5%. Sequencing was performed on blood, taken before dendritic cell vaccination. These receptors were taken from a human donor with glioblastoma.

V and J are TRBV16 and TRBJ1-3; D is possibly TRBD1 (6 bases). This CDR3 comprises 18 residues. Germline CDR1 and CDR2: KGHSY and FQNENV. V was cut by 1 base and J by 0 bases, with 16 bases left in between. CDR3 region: CASSQFRTAYTSGNTIYF. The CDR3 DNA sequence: TGTGCCAGCAGCCAATTTAGGACAGCTTACACCTCTGGAAACACCATATATTTT.

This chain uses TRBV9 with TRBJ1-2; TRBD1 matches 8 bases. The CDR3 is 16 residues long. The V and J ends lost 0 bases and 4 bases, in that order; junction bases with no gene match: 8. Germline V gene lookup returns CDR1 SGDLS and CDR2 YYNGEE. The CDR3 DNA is TGTGCCAGCAGCGTAGGCGACCCTGGACAGGGCTATGGCTACACCTTC. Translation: CASSVGDPGQGYGYTF.

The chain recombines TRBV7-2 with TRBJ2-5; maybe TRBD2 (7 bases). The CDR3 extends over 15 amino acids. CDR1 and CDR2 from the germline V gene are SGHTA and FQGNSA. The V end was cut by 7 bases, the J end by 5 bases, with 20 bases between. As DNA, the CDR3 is TGTGCCAGCACCTTGCTGGGGGGGGCCGCGGAGACCCAGTACTTC. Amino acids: CASTLLGGAAETQYF.

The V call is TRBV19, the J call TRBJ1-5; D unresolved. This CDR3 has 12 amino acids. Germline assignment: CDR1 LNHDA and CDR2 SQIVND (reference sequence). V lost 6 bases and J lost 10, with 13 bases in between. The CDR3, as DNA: TGTGCCAGTAGGGCGGGCTCCTTCCCCCAGCATTTT. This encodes CASRAGSFPQHF.

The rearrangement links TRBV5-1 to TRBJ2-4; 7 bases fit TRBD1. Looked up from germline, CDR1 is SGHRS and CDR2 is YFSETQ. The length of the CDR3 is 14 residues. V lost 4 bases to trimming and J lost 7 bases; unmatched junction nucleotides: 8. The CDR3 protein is CASSPGTAENIQYF. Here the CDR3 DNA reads TGCGCCAGCAGCCCCGGGACAGCCGAGAACATTCAGTACTTC.

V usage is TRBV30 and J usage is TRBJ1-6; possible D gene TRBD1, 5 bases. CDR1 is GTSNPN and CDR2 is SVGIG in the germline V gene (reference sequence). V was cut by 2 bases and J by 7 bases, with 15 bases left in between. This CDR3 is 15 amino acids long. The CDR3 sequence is CAWSSQGSMNSPLHF. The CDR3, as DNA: TGTGCCTGGAGTAGTCAGGGTAGTATGAATTCACCCCTCCACTTT.

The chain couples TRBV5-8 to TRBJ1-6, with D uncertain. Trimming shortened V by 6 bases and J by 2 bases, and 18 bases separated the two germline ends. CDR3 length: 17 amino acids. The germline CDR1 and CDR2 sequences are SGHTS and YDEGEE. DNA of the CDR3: TGTGCCAGCACCCCGGGGATCCGGGTAGCCTATAATTCACCCCTCCACTTT. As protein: CASTPGIRVAYNSPLHF.

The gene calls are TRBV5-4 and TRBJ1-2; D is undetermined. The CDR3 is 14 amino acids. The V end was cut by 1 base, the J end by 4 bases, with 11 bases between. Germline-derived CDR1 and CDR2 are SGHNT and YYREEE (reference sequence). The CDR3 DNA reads TGTGCCAGCAGCTTGTCAGGATTTCGCTATGGCTACACCTTC. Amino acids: CASSLSGFRYGYTF.